In its sample, the clone carrying this TCR beta chain was seen many times. This entry comes from a study of early T cells in non-severe SARS-CoV-2 infection. Trimming took off 8 bases at V and 5 bases at J, with 19 bases between the two ends. Germline V gene data show CDR1 as MDHEN and CDR2 as SYDVKM. The CDR3 sequence is 14 residues long. TCRdb re-analysed the 5' RACE reads in MiXCR, keeping a single row per CDR3 protein. The data contain some 36,000 distinct CDR3 sequences, around 6.5% of them singletons. Sequencing was performed on whole blood. This chain uses TRBV28 with TRBJ2-7; unclear D gene. This TCR came from an adult who was a healthcare worker with PCR-confirmed SARS-CoV-2 infection or an uninfected control (not recorded which). DNA for the CDR3: TGTGCCAGCGGCTTAGCCTACCCTAACCACGAGCAGTACTTC. Its protein is CASGLAYPNHEQYF.